The 3 T cell receptor beta chains below all came from one sample that was sequenced in a study of T-cell reconstitution after alpha-beta-depleted transplantation in children. Unique molecular identifiers were used to barcode this TCRbeta library. TCRdb used MiXCR to reprocess the PCR reads, holding one entry per CDR3 protein. The sample lists about 610,000 distinct CDR3 sequences, 8% to 11% occurring once. This specimen was PBMCs from the stem cell graft donor, taken from the stem cell graft. These receptors originate from a human donor who donated a stem cell graft to a child with acute myeloid leukemia.

The chain employs TRBV27 and TRBJ2-6, with TRBD1 identical over 12 bases. Germline CDR1 is MNHEY and CDR2 is SMNVEV (reference sequence). This CDR3 spans 18 amino acids. With 5 bases clipped from V and 0 bases from J, the junction kept 5 bases outside the gene matches. The CDR3 DNA is TGTGCCAGCAGTGCTAGGGACAGGGGGCTCTCTGGGGCCAACGTCCTGACTTTC. It specifies CASSARDRGLSGANVLTF.

This clonotype was found a few times. The junction differs from germline at one of its ends, possibly a read error. The gene calls are TRBV29-1 and TRBJ2-7; D possibly corresponds to TRBD1 (5 bases). Germline V gene lookup returns CDR1 SQVTM and CDR2 ANQGSEA. This CDR3 has 8 amino acids. The CDR3 nucleotides are TGCAGCCCCGAGACAGCCAACTTC. Protein sequence: CSPETANF.

The chain uses TRBV7-9 and TRBJ1-1; TRBD1 might be the D (6 bases). V gave up 1 base and J gave up 10 bases, with 13 bases separating them. In germline, CDR1 is SEHNR, CDR2 FQNEAQ (reference sequence). The CDR3 sequence is 13 residues long. The CDR3 loop reads CASSLETGIGAFF. Here the CDR3 DNA reads TGTGCCAGCAGCTTAGAGACAGGAATAGGAGCTTTCTTT.